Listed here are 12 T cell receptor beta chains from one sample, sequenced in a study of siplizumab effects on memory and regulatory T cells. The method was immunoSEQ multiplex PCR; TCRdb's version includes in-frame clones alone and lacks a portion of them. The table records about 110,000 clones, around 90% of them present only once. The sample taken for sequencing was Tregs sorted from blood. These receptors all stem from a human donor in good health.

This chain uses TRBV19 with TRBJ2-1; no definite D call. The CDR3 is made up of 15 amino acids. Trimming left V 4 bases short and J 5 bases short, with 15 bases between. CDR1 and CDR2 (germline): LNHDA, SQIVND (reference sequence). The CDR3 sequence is CASSRNELRDNEQFF. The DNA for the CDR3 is TGTGCCAGTAGTAGAAACGAACTGCGCGACAATGAGCAGTTCTTC.

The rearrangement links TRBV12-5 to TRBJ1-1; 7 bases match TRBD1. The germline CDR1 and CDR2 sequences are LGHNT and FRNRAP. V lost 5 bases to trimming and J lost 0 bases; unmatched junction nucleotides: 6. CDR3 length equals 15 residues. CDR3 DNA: TGTGCTAGTGGTCCGGCGGGACAGCTGAACACTGAAGCTTTCTTT. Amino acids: CASGPAGQLNTEAFF.

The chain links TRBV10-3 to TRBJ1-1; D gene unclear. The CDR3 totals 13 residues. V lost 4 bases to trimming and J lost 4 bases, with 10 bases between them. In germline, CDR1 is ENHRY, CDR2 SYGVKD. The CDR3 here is CAISGTKGTEAFF. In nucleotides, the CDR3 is TGTGCCATCAGTGGCACAAAGGGCACTGAAGCTTTCTTT.

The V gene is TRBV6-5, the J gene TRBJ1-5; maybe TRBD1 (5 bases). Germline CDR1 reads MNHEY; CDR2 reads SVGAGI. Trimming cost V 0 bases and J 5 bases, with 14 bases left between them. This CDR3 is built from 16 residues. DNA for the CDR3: TGTGCCAGCAGTTACTCCGCAGCGGGGCGCGATCAGCCCCAGCATTTT. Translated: CASSYSAAGRDQPQHF.

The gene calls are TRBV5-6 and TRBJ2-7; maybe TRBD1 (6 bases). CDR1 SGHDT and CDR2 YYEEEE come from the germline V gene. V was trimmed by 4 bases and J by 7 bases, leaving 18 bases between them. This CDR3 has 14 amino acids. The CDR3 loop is CASSTLGQPWEQYF. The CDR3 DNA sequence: TGTGCCAGCAGCACCCTCGGACAGCCATGGGAGCAGTACTTC.

The CDR3, as DNA: TGTGCCACCAGCCTCAGGGGGCTCTATGGCTACACCTTC. Residues: CATSLRGLYGYTF. The V and J genes are TRBV15 and TRBJ1-2; 8 bases match TRBD1. The germline V gene encodes CDR1 LNHNV and CDR2 YYDKDF (reference sequence). The CDR3 runs to 13 residues. Trimming took 5 bases from V and 4 from J; bases not matched to a gene: 3.

CDR3 sequence reads: CASSFSEVETQYF. The CDR3 bases are TGTGCCAGCAGTTTTTCTGAGGTGGAGACCCAGTACTTC. The chain is built from TRBV27 and TRBJ2-5; no clear D. This CDR3 has 13 residues. Germline values: CDR1 MNHEY, CDR2 SMNVEV (reference sequence). V lost 3 bases to trimming and J lost 5 bases, with 10 bases between them.

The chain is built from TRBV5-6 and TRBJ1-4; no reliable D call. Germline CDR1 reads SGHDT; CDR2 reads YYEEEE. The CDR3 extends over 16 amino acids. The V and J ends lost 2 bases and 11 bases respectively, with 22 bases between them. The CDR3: CASSLSSPRGSSKLFF. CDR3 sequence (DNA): TGTGCCAGCAGCTTATCGAGTCCCAGAGGCTCCTCCAAACTGTTTTTT.

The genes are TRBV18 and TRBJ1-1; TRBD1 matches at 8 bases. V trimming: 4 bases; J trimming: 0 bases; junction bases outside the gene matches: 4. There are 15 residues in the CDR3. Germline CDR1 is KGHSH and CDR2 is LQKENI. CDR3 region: CASSQQGGMNTEAFF. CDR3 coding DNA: TGTGCCAGCTCACAACAGGGGGGCATGAACACTGAAGCTTTCTTT.

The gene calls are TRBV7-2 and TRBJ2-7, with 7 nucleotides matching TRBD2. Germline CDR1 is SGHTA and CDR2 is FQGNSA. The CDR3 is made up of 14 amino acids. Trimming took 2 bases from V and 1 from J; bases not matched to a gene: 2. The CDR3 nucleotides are TGTGCCAGCAGCTTACATAGCGGGTCCTACGAGCAGTACTTC. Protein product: CASSLHSGSYEQYF.

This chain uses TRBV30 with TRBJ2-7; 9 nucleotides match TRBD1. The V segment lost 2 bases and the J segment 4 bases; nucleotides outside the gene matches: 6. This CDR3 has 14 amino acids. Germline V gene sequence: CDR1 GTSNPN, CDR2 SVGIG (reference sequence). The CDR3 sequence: CAWSFWDRVYEQYF. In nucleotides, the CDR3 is TGTGCCTGGAGTTTCTGGGACAGGGTATACGAGCAGTACTTC.

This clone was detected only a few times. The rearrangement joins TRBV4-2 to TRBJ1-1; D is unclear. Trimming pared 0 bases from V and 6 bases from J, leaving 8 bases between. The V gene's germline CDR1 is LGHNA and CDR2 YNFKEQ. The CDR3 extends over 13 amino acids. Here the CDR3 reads CASSQDRGAEAFF. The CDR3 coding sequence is TGTGCCAGCAGCCAAGATCGTGGCGCTGAAGCTTTCTTT.